This T cell receptor (beta chain) was identified during a study of cytomegalovirus exposure and HLA in healthy donors. Whole-study findings and limits: Sequencing depth roughly uniform across donors was assumed in presence/absence analyses. A later analysis linked a missense DCLRE1C variant to TCR beta V- and J-gene trimming.

Turning to this clone: The antigen is undetermined. The conserved phenylalanine or tryptophan normally closing the CDR3 is absent here, so this likely arose from a read error.

The donors comprised healthy bone marrow donors. The PCR made use of 60 Vbeta and 13 Jbeta primers. This table comes from immunoSEQ multiplex PCR, and its TCRdb copy is limited to in-frame clones, with some not included. Recorded for this sample: roughly 70,000 clones. The germline V and J ends were trimmed by 2 bases and 7 bases, with 12 bases remaining between them. There are 15 residues in the CDR3. Germline V gives CDR1 KGHSH, CDR2 LQKENI. This chain uses TRBV18 with TRBJ1-6; a weak D match, TRBD1 (5 bases). Sample: PBMCs. The receptor was derived from a man between 40 and 49 years old in good health and CMV-seronegative. CDR3 region: CASSPGSGRNSPLHL. The CDR3 coding sequence is TGTGCCAGCTCACCAGGATCAGGGAGGAATTCACCCCTCCACCTT.